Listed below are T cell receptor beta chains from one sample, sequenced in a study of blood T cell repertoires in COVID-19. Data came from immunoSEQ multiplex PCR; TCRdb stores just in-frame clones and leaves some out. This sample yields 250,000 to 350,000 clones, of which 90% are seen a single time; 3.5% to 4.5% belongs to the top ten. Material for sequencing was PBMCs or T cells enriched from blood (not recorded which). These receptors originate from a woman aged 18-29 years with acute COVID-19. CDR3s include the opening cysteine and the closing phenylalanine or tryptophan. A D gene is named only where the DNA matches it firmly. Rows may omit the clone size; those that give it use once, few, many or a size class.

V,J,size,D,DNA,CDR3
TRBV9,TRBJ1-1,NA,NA,TGTGCCAGCAGCGTATTGGGGTCCGGAGGAACTGAAGCTTTCTTT,CASSVLGSGGTEAFF
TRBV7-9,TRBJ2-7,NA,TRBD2,TGTGCCAGCAGCCCCCAGGCTAGCGGGAGCTCCGAGCAGTACTTC,CASSPQASGSSEQYF
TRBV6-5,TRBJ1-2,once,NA,TGTGCCAGCAGTCACAAAGAACCCCAGGTGGGCTACACCTTC,CASSHKEPQVGYTF
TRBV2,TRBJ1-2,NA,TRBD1,TGTGCCAGCAGTGAAAGGGGGCTAGGCTATGGCTACACCTTC,CASSERGLGYGYTF
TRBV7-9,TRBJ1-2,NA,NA,TGTGCCAGCAGCTTATCCAGGGCTAACTATGGCTACACCTTC,CASSLSRANYGYTF
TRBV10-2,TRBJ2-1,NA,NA,TGCGCCAGCAGTGAGTCTGGGGGACTCCTCCCGAATGAGCAGTTCTTC,CASSESGGLLPNEQFF
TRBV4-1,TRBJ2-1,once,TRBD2,TGCGCCAGCAGCCAAGGGCTAGCGGGAGAGGGTGAGCAGTTCTTC,CASSQGLAGEGEQFF
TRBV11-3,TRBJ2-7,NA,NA,TGTGCCAGCAGCTTAGCTCCAGAAACCTACGAGCAGTACTTC,CASSLAPETYEQYF
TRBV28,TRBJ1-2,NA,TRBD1,TGTGCCAGCGCGCCGGGACAGCTCCGCGGGGGCTACACCTTC,CASAPGQLRGGYTF
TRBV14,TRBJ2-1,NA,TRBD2,TGTGCCAGCAGCCAAGATCTGGGCGGGAGGGCCCTGGATGAGCAGTTCTTC,CASSQDLGGRALDEQFF
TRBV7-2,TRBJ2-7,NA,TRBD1,TGTGCCAGCAGCACCCGGGACAGGGGTACCTACGAGCAGTACTTC,CASSTRDRGTYEQYF
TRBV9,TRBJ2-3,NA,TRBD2,TGTGCCAGCCGTCGGGGGGTTCTTGCAGATACGCAGTATTTT,CASRRGVLADTQYF
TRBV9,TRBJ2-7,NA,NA,TGTGCCAGCAGCGTAGAGGCTAGCTCCTACGAGCAGTACTTC,CASSVEASSYEQYF
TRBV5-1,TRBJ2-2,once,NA,TGCGCCAGCAGCCCCAGGGGGACTCCGAACACCGGGGAGCTGTTTTTT,CASSPRGTPNTGELFF
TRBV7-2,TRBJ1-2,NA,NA,TGTGCCAGCAGCCGGGACCCGGGGGGCACTAACTATGGCTACACCTTC,CASSRDPGGTNYGYTF
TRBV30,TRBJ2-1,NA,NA,TGTGCCTGGAGTCTAGCTTGGAATGAGCAGTTCTTC,CAWSLAWNEQFF
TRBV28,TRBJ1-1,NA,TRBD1,TGTGCCAGCAGGGACAGGGGGCAGTTTGTGGTGAACACTGAAGCTTTCTTT,CASRDRGQFVVNTEAFF
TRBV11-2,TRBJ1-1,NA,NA,TGTGCCAGCAGCTTTCCGGACGGGATGAACACTGAAGCTTTCTTT,CASSFPDGMNTEAFF
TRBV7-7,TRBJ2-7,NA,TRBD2,TGTGCTAGCAGCCGCGCGGGAGGCCCCTCCTACGAGCAGTACTTC,CASSRAGGPSYEQYF
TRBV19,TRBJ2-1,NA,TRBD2,TGTGCCAGTAGTATTAGCGGGGGACCTTACAATGAGCAGTTCTTC,CASSISGGPYNEQFF
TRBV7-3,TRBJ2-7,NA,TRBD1,TGTGCCAGCAGCTTATTCGGCGGACAGGACGAGCAGTACTTC,CASSLFGGQDEQYF
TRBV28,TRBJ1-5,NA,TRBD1,TGTGCCAGCAGGGACAGGTACAATCAGCCCCAGCATTTT,CASRDRYNQPQHF
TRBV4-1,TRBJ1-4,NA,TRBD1,TGCGCCAGCAGCCCCGGGACAGGGGCGGGTAAACTGTTTTTT,CASSPGTGAGKLFF
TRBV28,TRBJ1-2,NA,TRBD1,TGTGCCAGTTACAGGGGGCCCGTTAACTATGGCTACACCTTC,CASYRGPVNYGYTF
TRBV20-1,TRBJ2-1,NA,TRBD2,TGCAGTGCTAGTCCCATTTTTGCGGGAGTCCCTACCGAGCAGTTCTTC,CSASPIFAGVPTEQFF
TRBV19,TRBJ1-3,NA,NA,TGTGCCAGTAGCGTACCTCAACTCTCTGGAAACACCATATATTTT,CASSVPQLSGNTIYF
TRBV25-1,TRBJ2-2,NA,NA,TGTGCCAGCAGTGAAGTCCTGAACACCGGGGAGCTGTTTTTT,CASSEVLNTGELFF
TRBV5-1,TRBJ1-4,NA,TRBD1,TGCGCCAGCAGCTCGGGGACAGGGGGCGAAAAACTGTTTTTT,CASSSGTGGEKLFF
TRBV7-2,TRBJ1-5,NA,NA,TGTGCCAGCAGTTTCATCCCAAATAGCAATCAGCCCCAGCATTTT,CASSFIPNSNQPQHF
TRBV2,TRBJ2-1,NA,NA,TGTGCCAGCAGTGAATGGGTCGGGGTTATAGCGCCGAGCTCCTACAATGAGCAGTTCTTC,CASSEWVGVIAPSSYNEQFF
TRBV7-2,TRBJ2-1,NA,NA,TGTGCCAGCAGCTTAGGGCTCGTCAATGAGCAGTTCTTC,CASSLGLVNEQFF
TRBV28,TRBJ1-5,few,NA,TGTGCCAGCAGTAGGACAGAATATAGCAATCAGCCCCAGCATTTT,CASSRTEYSNQPQHF
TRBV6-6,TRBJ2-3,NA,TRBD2,TGTGCCAGCGGATTACTAGCGGGAGGGCCAGATACGCAGTATTTT,CASGLLAGGPDTQYF
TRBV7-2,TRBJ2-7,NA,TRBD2,TGTGCCAGCAGCCCCGGGACTAGCGGGGCCTACGAGCAGTACTTC,CASSPGTSGAYEQYF
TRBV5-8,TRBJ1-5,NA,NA,TGTGCCAGCGCCCCGTCCCACGGAGGGCAGCCCCAGCATTTT,CASAPSHGGQPQHF
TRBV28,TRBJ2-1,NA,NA,TGTGCCAGCAGCCCTCTAAGGTCAGGTAGTAGATCCTACAATGAGCAGTTCTTC,CASSPLRSGSRSYNEQFF
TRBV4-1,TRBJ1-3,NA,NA,TGCGCCAGCAGCCAAGGGAGCGGACCCGGAAACACCATATATTTT,CASSQGSGPGNTIYF
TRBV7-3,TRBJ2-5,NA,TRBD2,TGTGCCAGCAGCTTAAGGGCGGGAGGCGAGACCCAGTACTTC,CASSLRAGGETQYF
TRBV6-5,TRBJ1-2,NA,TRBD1,TGTGCCAGCAGTTTCTTCGGGACAGAGGATGGCTACACCTTC,CASSFFGTEDGYTF
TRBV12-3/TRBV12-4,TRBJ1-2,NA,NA,TGTGCCAGCACCCTAGGGGCGCGTGCCTTACGCTTC,CASTLGARALRF
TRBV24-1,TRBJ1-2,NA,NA,TGTGCCACCAGTGATTTTGAGGGCCAGGGCTACACCTTC,CATSDFEGQGYTF
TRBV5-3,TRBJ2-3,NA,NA,TGTGCCAGAAGCTTGGTGGGGAGCCACACAGATACGCAGTATTTT,CARSLVGSHTDTQYF
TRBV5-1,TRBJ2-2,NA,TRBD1,TGCGCCAGCAGCTTCCTGACAGGGGGGCACACCGGGGAGCTGTTTTTT,CASSFLTGGHTGELFF
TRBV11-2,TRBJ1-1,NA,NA,TGTGCCAGCAGCTTAGATCGGGCAGCGGATCAATTAGCTTTCTTT,CASSLDRAADQLAFF
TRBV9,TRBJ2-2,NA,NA,TGTGCCAGCAGTCTAGGGACTCTAAACACCGGGGAGCTGTTTTTT,CASSLGTLNTGELFF